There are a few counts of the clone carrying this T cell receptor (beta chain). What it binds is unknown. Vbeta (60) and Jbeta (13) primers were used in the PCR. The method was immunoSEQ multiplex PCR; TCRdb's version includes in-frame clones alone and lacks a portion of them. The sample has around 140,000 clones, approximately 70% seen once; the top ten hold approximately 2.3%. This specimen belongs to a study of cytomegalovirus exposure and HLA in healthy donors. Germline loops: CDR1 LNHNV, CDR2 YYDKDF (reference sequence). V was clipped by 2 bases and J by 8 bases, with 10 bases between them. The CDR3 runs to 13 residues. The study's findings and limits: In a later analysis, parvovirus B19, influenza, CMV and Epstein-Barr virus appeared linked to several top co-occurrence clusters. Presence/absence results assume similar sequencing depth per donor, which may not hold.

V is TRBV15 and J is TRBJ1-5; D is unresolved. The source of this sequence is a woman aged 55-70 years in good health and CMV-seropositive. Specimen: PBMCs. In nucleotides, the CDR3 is TGTGCCACCAGCAGAATAGGAGTGGAGCCCCAGCATTTT. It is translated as CATSRIGVEPQHF.